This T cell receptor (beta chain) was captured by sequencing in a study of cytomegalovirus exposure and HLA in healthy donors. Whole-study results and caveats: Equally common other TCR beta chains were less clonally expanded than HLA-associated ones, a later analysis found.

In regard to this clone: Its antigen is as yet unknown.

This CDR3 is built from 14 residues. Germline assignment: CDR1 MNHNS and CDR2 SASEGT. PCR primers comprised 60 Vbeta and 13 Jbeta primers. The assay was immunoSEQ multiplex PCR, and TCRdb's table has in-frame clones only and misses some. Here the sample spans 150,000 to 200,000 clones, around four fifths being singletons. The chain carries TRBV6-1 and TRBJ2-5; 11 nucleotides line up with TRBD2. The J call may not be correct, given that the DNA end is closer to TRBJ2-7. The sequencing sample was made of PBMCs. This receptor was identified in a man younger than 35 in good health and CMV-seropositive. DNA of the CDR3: TGTGCCAGCAGAGTGCTAGCGGGAGGTTCCGAGCAGTACTTC. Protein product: CASRVLAGGSEQYF.